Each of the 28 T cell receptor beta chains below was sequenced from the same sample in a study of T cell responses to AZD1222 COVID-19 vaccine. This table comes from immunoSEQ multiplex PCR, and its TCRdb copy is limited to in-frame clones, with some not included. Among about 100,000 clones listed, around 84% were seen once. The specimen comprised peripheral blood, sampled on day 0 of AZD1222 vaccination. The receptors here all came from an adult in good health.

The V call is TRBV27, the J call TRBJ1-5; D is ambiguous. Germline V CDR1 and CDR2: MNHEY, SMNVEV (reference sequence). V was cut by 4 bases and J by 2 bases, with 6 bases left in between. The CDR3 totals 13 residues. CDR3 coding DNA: TGTGCCAGCAGTTCGGATGGCAATCAGCCCCAGCATTTT. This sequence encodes CASSSDGNQPQHF.

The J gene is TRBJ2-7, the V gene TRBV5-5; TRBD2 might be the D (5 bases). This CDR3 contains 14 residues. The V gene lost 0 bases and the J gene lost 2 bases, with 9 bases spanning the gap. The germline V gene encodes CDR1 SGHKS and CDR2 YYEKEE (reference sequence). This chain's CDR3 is CASSLGADPYEQYF. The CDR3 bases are TGTGCCAGCAGCTTGGGAGCGGATCCCTACGAGCAGTACTTC.

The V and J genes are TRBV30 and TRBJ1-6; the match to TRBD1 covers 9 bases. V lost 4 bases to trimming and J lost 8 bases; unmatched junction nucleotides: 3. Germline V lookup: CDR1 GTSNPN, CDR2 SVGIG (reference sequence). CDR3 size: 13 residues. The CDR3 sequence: CAWTRQGDSPLHF. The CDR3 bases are TGTGCCTGGACTCGACAGGGGGATTCACCCCTCCACTTT.

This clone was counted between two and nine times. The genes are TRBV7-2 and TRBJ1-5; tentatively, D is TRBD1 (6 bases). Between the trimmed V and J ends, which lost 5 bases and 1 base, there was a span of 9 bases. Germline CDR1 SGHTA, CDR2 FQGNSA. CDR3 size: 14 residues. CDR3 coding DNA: TGTGCCAGCAGCACCGGACAGAGCAATCAGCCCCAGCATTTT. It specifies CASSTGQSNQPQHF.

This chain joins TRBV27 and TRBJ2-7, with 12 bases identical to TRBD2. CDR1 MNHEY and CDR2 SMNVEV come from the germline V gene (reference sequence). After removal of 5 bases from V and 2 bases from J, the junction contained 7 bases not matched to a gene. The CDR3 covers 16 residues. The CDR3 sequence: CASSPTSGGTPYEQYF. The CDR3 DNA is TGTGCCAGCAGTCCCACTAGCGGGGGGACTCCCTACGAGCAGTACTTC.

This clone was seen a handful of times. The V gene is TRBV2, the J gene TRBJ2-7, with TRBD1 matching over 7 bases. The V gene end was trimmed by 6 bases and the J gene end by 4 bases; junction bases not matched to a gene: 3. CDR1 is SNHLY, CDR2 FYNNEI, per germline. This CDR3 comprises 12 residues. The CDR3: CASREQGYEQYF. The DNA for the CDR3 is TGTGCCAGCAGAGAACAGGGGTACGAGCAGTACTTC.

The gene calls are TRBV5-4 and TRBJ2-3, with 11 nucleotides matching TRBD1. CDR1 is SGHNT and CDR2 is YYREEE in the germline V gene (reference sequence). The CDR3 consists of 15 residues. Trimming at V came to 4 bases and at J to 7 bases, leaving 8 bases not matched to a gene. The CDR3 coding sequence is TGTGCCAGCAGCCCCGGACAGGGGGCTATGTATACGCAGTATTTT. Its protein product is CASSPGQGAMYTQYF.

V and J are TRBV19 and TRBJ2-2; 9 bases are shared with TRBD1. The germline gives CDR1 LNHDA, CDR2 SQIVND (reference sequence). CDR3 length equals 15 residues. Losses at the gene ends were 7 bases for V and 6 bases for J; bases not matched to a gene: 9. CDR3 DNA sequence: TGTGCCAGTATCAAAGTGGGACAGGGTGCCGGGGAGCTGTTTTTT. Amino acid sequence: CASIKVGQGAGELFF.

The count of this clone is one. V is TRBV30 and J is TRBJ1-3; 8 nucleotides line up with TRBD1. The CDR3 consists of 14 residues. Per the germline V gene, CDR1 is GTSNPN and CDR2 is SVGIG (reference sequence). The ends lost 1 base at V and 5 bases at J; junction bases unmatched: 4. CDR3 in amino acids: CAWSADRGRNTIYF. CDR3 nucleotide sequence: TGTGCCTGGAGTGCTGACAGGGGACGAAACACCATATATTTT. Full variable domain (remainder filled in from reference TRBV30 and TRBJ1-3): SQTIHQWPATLVQPVGSPLSLECTVEGTSNPNLYWYRQAAGRGLQLLFYSVGIGQISSEVPQNLSASRPQDRQFILSSKKLLLSDSGFYLCAWSADRGRNTIYFGEGSWLTVV.

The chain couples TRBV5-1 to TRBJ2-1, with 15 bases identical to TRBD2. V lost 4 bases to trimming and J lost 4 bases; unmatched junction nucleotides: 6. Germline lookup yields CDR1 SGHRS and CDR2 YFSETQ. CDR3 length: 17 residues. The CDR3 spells CASSVGLAGGQYNEQFF. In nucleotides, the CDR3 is TGCGCCAGCAGCGTAGGACTAGCGGGGGGGCAATACAATGAGCAGTTCTTC.

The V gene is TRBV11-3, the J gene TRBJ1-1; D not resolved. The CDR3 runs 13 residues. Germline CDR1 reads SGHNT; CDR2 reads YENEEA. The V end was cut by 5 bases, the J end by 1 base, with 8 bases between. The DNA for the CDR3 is TGTGCCAGCAGCCGCAGTGGGAACACTGAAGCTTTCTTT. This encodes CASSRSGNTEAFF.

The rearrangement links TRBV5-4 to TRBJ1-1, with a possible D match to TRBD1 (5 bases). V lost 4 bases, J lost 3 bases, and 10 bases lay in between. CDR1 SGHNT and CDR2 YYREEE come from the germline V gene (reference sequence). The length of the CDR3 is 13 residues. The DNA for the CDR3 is TGTGCCAGCAGCCGGGACTCACACACTGAAGCTTTCTTT. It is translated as CASSRDSHTEAFF. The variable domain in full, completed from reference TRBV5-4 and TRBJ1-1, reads ETGVTQSPTHLIKTRGQQVTLRCSSQSGHNTVSWYQQALGQGPQFIFQYYREEENGRGNFPPRFSGLQFPNYSSELNVNALELDDSALYLCASSRDSHTEAFFGQGTRLTVV.

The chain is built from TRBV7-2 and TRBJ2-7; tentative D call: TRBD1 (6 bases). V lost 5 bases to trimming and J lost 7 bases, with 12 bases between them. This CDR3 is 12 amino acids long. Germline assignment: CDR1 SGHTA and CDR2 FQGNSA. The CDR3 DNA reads TGTGCCAGCAGCCCCCAGGGGCGGGAGCAGTACTTC. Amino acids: CASSPQGREQYF.

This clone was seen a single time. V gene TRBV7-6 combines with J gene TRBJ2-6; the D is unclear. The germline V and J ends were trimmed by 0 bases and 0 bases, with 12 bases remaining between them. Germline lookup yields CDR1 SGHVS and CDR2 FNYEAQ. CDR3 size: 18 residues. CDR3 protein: CASSLAGSPSSGANVLTF. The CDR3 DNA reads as TGTGCCAGCAGCTTAGCGGGCAGCCCGAGCTCTGGGGCCAACGTCCTGACTTTC.

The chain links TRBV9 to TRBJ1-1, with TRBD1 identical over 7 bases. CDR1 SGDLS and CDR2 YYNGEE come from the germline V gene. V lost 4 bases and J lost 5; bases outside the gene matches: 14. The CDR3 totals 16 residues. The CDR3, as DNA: TGTGCCAGCAGCATACAGACAGGGTTTAAGGGGACTGAAGCTTTCTTT. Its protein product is CASSIQTGFKGTEAFF.

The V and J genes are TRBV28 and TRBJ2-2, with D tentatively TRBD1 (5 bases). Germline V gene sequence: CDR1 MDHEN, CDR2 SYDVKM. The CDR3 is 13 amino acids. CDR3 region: CAGRTSNTGELFF. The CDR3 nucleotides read TGTGCTGGACGGACAAGTAACACCGGGGAGCTGTTTTTT.

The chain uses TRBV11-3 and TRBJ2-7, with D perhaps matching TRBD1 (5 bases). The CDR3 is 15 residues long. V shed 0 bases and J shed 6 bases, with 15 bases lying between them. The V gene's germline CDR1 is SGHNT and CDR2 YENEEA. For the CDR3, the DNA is TGTGCCAGCAGCTTAGATGGGCAGGGCCCATCCGAGCAGTACTTC. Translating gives CASSLDGQGPSEQYF. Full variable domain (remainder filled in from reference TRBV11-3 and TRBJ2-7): EAGVVQSPRYKIIEKKQPVAFWCNPISGHNTLYWYLQNLGQGPELLIRYENEEAVDDSQLPKDRFSAERLKGVDSTLKIQPAELGDSAVYLCASSLDGQGPSEQYFGPGTRLTVT.

The CDR3 region is CASSSRLLGGYTF. The CDR3 DNA reads TGTGCCAGCAGTTCGCGGCTTCTCGGGGGCTACACCTTC. This chain connects TRBV6-2 or TRBV6-3 to TRBJ1-2; D call uncertain. Germline values: CDR1 MNHEY, CDR2 SVGEGT. There are 13 residues in the CDR3. The germline V and J ends were trimmed by 4 bases and 8 bases, with 14 bases remaining between them.

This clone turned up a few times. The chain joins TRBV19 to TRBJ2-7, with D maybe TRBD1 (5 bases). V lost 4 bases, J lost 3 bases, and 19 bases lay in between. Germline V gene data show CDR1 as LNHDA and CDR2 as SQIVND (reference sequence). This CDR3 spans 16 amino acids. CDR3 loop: CASSTKPQGWVYEQYF. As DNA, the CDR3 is TGTGCCAGTAGTACCAAACCCCAGGGTTGGGTCTACGAGCAGTACTTC.

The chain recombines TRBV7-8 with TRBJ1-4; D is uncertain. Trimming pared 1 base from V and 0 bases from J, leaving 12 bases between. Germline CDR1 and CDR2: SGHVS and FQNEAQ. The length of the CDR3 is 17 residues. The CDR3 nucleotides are TGTGCCAGCAGCTTAGTGGTCAGACCAGCAACTAATGAAAAACTGTTTTTT. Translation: CASSLVVRPATNEKLFF.

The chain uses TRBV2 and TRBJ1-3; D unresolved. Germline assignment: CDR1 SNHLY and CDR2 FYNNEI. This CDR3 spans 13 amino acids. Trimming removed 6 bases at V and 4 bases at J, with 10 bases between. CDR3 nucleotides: TGTGCCAGCAGGGGCCACGGAGGAAACACCATATATTTT. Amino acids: CASRGHGGNTIYF.

The CDR3: CASSFGFTYGYTF. As DNA, the CDR3 is TGTGCCAGCAGTTTTGGGTTTACCTATGGCTACACCTTC. The chain has TRBV28 and TRBJ1-2; D is ambiguous. The CDR3 is made up of 13 amino acids. Trimming shortened V by 3 bases and J by 4 bases, and 9 bases separated the two germline ends. Germline assignment: CDR1 MDHEN and CDR2 SYDVKM.

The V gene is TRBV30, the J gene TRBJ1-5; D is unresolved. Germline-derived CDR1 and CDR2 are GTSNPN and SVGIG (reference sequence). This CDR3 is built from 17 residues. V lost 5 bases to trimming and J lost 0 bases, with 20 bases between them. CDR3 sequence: CAWGSGTRSNSNQPQHF. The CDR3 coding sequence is TGTGCCTGGGGATCGGGCACGAGAAGTAATAGCAATCAGCCCCAGCATTTT.

CDR3 DNA sequence: TGTGCCAGCAGCGTAGGGGACGAACACCAAGAGACCCAGTACTTC. Translated: CASSVGDEHQETQYF. This chain links TRBV9 with TRBJ2-5; D is tentatively TRBD1 or TRBD2 (5 bases each). Looked up from germline, CDR1 is SGDLS and CDR2 is YYNGEE. The CDR3 sequence is 15 residues long. Trimming cost V 0 bases and J 0 bases, with 9 bases left between them.

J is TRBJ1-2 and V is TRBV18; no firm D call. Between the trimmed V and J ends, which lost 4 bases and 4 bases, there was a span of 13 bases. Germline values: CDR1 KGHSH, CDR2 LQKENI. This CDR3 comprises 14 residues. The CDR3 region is CASSLPNEGYGYTF. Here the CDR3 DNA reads TGTGCCAGCTCACTTCCTAACGAAGGCTATGGCTACACCTTC.

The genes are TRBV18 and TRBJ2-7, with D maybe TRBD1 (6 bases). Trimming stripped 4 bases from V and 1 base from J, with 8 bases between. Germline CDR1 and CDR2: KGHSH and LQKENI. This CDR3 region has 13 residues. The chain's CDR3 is CASSQGQSYEQYF. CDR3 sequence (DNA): TGTGCCAGCTCACAAGGACAGTCCTACGAGCAGTACTTC.

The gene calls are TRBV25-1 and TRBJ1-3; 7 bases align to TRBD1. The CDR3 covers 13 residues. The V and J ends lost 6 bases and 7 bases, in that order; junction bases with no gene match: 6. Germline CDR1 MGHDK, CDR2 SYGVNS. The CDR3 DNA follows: TGTGCCAGCAGGGGACAGCCAGTGAACACCATATATTTT. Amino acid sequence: CASRGQPVNTIYF.

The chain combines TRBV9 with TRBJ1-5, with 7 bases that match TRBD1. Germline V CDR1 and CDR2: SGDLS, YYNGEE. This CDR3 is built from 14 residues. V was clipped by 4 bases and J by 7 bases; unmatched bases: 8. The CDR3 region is CASSREGAEQPQHF. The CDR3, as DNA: TGTGCCAGCAGCCGAGAGGGGGCAGAGCAGCCCCAGCATTTT.